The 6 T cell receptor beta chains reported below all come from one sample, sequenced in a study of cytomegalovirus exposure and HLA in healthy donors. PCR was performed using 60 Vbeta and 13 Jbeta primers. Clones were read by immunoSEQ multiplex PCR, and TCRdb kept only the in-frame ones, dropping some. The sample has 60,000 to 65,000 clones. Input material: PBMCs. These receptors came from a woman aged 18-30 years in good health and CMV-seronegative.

The DNA for the CDR3 is TGTGCCAGCAGTCGGGGGGCAGATACGCAGTATTTT. This translates into CASSRGADTQYF. This chain connects TRBV6-5 to TRBJ2-3, with TRBD2 matching over 7 bases. V shed 5 bases, J shed 4 bases, and the junction held 0 bases outside the gene matches. The germline gives CDR1 MNHEY, CDR2 SVGAGI. The CDR3 is 12 residues long.

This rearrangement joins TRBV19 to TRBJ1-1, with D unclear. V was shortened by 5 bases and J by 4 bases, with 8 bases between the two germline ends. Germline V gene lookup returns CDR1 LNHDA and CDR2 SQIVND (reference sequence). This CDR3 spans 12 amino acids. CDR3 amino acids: CASSVYGTEAFF. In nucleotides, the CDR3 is TGTGCCAGTAGTGTCTACGGCACTGAAGCTTTCTTT.

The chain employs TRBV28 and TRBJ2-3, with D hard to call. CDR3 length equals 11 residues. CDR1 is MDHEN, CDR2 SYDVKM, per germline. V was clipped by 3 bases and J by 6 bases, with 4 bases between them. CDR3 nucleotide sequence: TGTGCCAGCAGTTTGAGGGATACGCAGTATTTT. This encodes CASSLRDTQYF.

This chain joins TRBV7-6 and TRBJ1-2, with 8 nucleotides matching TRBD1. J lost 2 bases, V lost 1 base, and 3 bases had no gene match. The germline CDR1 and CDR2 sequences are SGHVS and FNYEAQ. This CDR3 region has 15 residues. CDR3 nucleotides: TGTGCCAGCAGCTTAGTCGGACAGGGCAACTATGGCTACACCTTC. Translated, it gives CASSLVGQGNYGYTF.

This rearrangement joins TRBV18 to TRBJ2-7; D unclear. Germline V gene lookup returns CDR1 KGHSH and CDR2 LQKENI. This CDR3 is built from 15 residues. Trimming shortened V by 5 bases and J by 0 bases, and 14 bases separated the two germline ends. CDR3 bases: TGTGCCAGCTCAGAAGGTGCGGCACTCTCCTACGAGCAGTACTTC. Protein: CASSEGAALSYEQYF. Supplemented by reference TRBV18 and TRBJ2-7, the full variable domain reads NAGVMQNPRHLVRRRGQEARLRCSPMKGHSHVYWYRQLPEEGLKFMVYLQKENIIDESGMPKERFSAEFPKEGPSILRIQQVVRGDSAAYFCASSEGAALSYEQYFGPGTRLTVT.

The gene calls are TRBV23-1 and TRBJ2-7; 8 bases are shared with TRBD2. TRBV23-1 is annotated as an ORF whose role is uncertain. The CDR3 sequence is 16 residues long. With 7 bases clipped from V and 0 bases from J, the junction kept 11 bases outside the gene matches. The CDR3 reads CASTSSIAGHSYEQYF. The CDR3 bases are TGCGCCAGCACCTCGAGTATAGCGGGGCACTCCTACGAGCAGTACTTC.